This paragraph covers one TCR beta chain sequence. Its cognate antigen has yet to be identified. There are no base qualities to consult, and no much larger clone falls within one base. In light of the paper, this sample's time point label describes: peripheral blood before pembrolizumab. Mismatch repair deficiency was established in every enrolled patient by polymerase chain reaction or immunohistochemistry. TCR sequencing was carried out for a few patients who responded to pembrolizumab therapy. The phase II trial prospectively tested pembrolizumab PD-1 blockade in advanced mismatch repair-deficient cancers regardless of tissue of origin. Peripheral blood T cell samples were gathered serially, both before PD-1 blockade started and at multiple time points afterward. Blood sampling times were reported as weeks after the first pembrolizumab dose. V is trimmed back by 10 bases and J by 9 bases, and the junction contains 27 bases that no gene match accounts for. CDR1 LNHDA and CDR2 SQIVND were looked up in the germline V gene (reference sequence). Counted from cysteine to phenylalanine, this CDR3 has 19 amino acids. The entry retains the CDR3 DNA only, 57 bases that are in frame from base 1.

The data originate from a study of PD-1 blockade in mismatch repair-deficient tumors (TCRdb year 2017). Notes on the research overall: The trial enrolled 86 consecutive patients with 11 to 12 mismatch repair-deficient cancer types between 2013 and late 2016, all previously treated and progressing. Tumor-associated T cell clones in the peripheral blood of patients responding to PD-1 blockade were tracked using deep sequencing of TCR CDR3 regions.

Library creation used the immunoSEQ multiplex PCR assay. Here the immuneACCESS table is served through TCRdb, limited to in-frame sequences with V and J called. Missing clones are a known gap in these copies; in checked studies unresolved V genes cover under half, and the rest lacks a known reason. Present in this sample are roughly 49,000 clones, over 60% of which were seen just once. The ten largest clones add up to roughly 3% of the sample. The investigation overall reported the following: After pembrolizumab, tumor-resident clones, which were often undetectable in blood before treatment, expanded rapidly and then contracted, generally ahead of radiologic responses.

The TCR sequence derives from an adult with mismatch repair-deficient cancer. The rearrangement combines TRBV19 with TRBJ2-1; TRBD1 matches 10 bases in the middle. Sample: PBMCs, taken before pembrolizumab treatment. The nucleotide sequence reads TGTGCCACCCGTTATACCTTAATTCTCCGGGACAGGGGTTCCCCTGAGCAGTTCTTC. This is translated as CATRYTLILRDRGSPEQFF.